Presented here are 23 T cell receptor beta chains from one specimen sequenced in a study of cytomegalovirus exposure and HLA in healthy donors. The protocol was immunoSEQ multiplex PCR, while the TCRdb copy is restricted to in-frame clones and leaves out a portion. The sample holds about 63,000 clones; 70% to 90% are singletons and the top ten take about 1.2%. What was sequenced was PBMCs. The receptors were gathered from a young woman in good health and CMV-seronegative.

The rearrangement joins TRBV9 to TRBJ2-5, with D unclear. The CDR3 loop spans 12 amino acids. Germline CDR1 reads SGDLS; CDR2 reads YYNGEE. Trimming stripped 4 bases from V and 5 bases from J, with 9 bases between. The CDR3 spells CASSPYGETQYF. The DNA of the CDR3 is TGTGCCAGCAGCCCCTACGGGGAGACCCAGTACTTC.

The CDR3 DNA sequence: TGTGCCAGCAGACCCCAGGGGGCGGATACGCAGTATTTT. Protein sequence: CASRPQGADTQYF. The chain has TRBV27 and TRBJ2-3; 8 positions match TRBD1. The CDR3 is 13 residues long. Germline CDR1 is MNHEY and CDR2 is SMNVEV (reference sequence). V gave up 6 bases and J gave up 6 bases; unmatched junction bases: 5.

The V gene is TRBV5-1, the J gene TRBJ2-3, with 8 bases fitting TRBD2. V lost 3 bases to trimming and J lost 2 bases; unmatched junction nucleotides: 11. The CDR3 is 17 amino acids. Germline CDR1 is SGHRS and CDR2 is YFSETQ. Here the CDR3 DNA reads TGCGCCAGCAGCTCGGGGGGGGGCCGAGCGAACACAGATACGCAGTATTTT. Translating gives CASSSGGGRANTDTQYF. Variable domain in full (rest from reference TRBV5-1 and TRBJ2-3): KAGVTQTPRYLIKTRGQQVTLSCSPISGHRSVSWYQQTPGQGLQFLFEYFSETQRNKGNFPGRFSGRQFSNSRSEMNVSTLELGDSALYLCASSSGGGRANTDTQYFGPGTRLTVL.

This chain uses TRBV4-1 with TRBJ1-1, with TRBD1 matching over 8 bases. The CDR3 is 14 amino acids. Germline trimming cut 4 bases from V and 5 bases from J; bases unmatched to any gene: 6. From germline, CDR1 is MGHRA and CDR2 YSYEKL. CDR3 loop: CASSLGQGGTEAFF. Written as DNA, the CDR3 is TGCGCCAGCAGCCTCGGACAGGGCGGGACTGAAGCTTTCTTT.

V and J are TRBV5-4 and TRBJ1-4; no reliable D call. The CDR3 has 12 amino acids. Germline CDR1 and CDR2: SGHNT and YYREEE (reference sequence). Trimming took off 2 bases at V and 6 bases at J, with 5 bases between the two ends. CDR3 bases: TGTGCCAGCAGCTTTGTCGATGAAAAACTGTTTTTT. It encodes CASSFVDEKLFF. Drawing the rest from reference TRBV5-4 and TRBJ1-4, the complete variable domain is ETGVTQSPTHLIKTRGQQVTLRCSSQSGHNTVSWYQQALGQGPQFIFQYYREEENGRGNFPPRFSGLQFPNYSSELNVNALELDDSALYLCASSFVDEKLFFGSGTQLSVL.

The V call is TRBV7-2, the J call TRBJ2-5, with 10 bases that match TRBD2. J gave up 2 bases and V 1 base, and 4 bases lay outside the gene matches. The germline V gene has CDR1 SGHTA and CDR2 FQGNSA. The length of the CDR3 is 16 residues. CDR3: CASSLDILAGQETQYF. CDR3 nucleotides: TGTGCCAGCAGCTTAGATATACTAGCGGGGCAAGAGACCCAGTACTTC.

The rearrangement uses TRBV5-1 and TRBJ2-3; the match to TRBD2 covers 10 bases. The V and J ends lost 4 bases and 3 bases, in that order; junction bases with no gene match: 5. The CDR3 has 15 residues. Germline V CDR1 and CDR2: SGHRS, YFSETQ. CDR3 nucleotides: TGCGCCAGCAGCCCAGCGGGGGGGCGAACAGATACGCAGTATTTT. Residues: CASSPAGGRTDTQYF.

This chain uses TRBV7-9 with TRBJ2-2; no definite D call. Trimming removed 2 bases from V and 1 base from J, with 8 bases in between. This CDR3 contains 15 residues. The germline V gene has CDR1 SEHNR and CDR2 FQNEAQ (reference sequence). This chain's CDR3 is CASSLITVNTGELFF. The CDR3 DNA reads TGTGCCAGCAGCTTAATTACAGTGAACACCGGGGAGCTGTTTTTT.

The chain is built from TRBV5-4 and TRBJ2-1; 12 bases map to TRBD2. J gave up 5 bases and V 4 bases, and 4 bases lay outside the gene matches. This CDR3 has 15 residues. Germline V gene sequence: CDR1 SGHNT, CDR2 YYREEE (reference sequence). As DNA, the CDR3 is TGTGCCAGCAGCCTACTAGCGGGAGGAAACAATGAGCAGTTCTTC. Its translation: CASSLLAGGNNEQFF.

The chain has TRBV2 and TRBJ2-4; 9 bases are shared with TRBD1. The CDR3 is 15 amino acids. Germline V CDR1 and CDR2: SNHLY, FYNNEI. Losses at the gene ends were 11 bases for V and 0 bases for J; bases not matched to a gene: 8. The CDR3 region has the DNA TGTGCCGGATCGGGGGACAGGGTAGCCAAAAACATTCAGTACTTC. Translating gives CAGSGDRVAKNIQYF.

CDR3 region: CAISESGGTVNTEAFF. The CDR3 coding sequence is TGTGCCATCAGTGAGTCCGGGGGAACCGTGAACACTGAAGCTTTCTTT. The chain employs TRBV10-3 and TRBJ1-1, with D maybe TRBD1 (5 bases). This CDR3 has 16 residues. V lost 0 bases to trimming and J lost 0 bases, with 11 bases between them. Per germline, CDR1 ENHRY and CDR2 SYGVKD.

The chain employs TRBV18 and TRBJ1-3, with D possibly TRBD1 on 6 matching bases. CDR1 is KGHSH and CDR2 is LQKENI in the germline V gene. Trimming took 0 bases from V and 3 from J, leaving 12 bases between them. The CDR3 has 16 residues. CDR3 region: CASSPPSGESGNTIYF. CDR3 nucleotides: TGTGCCAGCTCACCACCCTCAGGGGAGAGTGGAAACACCATATATTTT.

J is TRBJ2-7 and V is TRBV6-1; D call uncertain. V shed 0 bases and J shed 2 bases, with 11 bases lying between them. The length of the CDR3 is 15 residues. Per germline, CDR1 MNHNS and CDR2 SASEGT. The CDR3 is CASSEAGRTTYEQYF. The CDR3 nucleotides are TGTGCCAGCAGTGAAGCTGGGCGTACAACCTACGAGCAGTACTTC.

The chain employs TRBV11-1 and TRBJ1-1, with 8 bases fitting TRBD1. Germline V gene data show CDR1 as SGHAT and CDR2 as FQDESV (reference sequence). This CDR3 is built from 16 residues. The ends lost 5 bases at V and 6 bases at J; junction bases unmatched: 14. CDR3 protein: CASSPGTGRRRPEAFF. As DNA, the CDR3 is TGTGCCAGCAGCCCCGGGACAGGTCGTCGTAGGCCTGAAGCTTTCTTT.

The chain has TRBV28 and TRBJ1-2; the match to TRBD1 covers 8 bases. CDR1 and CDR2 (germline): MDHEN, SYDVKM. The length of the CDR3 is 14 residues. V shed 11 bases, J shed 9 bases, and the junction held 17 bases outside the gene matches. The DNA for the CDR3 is TGTGCCGGGTCTCGAGGGCAGGGGGCTTCGAGCTACACCTTC. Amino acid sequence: CAGSRGQGASSYTF.

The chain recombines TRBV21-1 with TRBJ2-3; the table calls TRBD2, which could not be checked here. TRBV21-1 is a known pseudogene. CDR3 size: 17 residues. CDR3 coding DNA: TGTGCCAGCAGCAAAGACGCGGAGCGGGAGGTCACAGATACGCAGTATTTT. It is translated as CASSKDAEREVTDTQYF.

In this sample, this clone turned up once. The CDR3 coding sequence is TGCGCCAGCAGCTTACTAGACAGGGTTCGCGACGAGCAGTACTTC. It translates to CASSLLDRVRDEQYF. The rearrangement uses TRBV5-1 and TRBJ2-7, with 7 nucleotides matching TRBD1. The J segment lost 5 bases and the V segment lost 2 bases, leaving 10 bases of the junction unmatched. Germline V lookup: CDR1 SGHRS, CDR2 YFSETQ. The CDR3 covers 15 residues.

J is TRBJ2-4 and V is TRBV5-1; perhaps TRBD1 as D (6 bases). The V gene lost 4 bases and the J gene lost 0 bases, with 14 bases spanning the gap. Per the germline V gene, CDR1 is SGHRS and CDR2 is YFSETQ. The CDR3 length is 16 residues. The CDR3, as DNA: TGCGCCAGCAGCGAGGGGGTGGGTATAGCCAAAAACATTCAGTACTTC. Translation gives CASSEGVGIAKNIQYF.

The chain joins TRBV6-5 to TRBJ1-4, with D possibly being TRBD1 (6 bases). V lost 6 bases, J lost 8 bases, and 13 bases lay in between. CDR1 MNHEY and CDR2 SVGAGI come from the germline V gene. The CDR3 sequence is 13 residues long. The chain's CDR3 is CASSPPGQEKLFF. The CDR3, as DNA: TGTGCCAGCAGCCCACCCGGACAGGAAAAACTGTTTTTT.

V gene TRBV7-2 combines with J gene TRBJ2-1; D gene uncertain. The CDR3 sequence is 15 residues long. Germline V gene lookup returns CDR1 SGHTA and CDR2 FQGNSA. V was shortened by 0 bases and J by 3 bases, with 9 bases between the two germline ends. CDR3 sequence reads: CASSLAILSYNEQFF. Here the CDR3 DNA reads TGTGCCAGCAGCTTAGCCATTCTTAGCTACAATGAGCAGTTCTTC. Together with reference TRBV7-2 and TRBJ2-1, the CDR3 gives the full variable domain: GAGVSQSPSNKVTEKGKDVELRCDPISGHTALYWYRQSLGQGLEFLIYFQGNSAPDKSGLPSDRFSAERTGGSVSTLTIQRTQQEDSAVYLCASSLAILSYNEQFFGPGTRLTVL.

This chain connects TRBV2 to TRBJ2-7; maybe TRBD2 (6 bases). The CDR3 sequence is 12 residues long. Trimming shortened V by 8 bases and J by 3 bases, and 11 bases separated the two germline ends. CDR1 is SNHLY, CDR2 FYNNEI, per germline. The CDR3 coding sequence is TGTGCCAGCCGGGGGTGGGACTACGAGCAGTACTTC. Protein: CASRGWDYEQYF.

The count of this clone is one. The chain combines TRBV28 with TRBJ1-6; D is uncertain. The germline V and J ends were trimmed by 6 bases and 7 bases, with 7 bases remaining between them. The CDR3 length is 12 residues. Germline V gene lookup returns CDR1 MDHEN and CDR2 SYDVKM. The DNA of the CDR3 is TGTGCCAGCAGCAACAGCAATTCACCCCTCCACTTT. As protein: CASSNSNSPLHF.

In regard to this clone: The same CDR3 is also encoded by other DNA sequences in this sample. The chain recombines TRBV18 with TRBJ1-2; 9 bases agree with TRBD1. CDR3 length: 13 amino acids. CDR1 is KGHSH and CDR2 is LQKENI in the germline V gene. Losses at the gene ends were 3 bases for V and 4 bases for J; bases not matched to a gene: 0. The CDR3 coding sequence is TGTGCCAGCTCACCGACAGGGGGCTATGGCTACACCTTC. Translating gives CASSPTGGYGYTF.